Listed below are T cell receptor beta chains from one sample, sequenced in a study of early T cells in non-severe SARS-CoV-2 infection. TCRdb called the 5' RACE reads again in MiXCR, with one record for every CDR3 protein. The top ten hold less than 6% of the sample, which has under 40,000 distinct CDR3 sequences, roughly 6% seen once. Sequencing was done on a sample of whole blood. These TCRs come from an adult who was a healthcare worker with PCR-confirmed SARS-CoV-2 infection or an uninfected control (not recorded which). CDR3s leave out the opening cysteine and the closing phenylalanine or tryptophan. Fields, in order: CDR3 protein, V gene, clone size, J gene. Clone size, where shown, is once, few, many, or a class for clones that have expanded.

CDR3aa: ASSLGQAGYEQY
v_gene: TRBV5-1
abundance: few
j_gene: TRBJ2-7

CDR3aa: ASSQGQQHNEQF
v_gene: TRBV28
abundance: medium-sized
j_gene: TRBJ2-1

CDR3aa: ASSSMGTGELF
v_gene: TRBV12-3/TRBV12-4
abundance: many
j_gene: TRBJ2-2

CDR3aa: ASNGGAKNIQY
v_gene: TRBV25-1
abundance: many
j_gene: TRBJ2-4

CDR3aa: ASSPLEKLDTQY
v_gene: TRBV7-9
abundance: many
j_gene: TRBJ2-3

CDR3aa: ASSLGDRNNEQF
v_gene: TRBV7-3
abundance: many
j_gene: TRBJ2-1

CDR3aa: ASSLMGSGSGLPDTQY
v_gene: TRBV11-2
abundance: .
j_gene: TRBJ2-3

CDR3aa: ASSAGQTQETQY
v_gene: TRBV5-1
abundance: many
j_gene: TRBJ2-5

CDR3aa: ASTLRDTTSNTGELF
v_gene: TRBV28
abundance: few
j_gene: TRBJ2-2

CDR3aa: SVEVSYEQY
v_gene: TRBV29-1
abundance: .
j_gene: TRBJ2-7

CDR3aa: ASSVAPSTDTQY
v_gene: TRBV9
abundance: many
j_gene: TRBJ2-3

CDR3aa: ASSMGLAGSGELF
v_gene: TRBV7-2
abundance: .
j_gene: TRBJ2-2

CDR3aa: ASSLRLNTEAF
v_gene: TRBV12-3/TRBV12-4
abundance: many
j_gene: TRBJ1-1

CDR3aa: ASSHSRGLGEKLF
v_gene: TRBV7-9
abundance: many
j_gene: TRBJ1-4

CDR3aa: ASSYGGTTNNEQF
v_gene: TRBV6-6
abundance: few
j_gene: TRBJ2-1

CDR3aa: ASSPRRAPGELF
v_gene: TRBV7-2
abundance: few
j_gene: TRBJ2-2

CDR3aa: ASSEKGLAGGFHEQY
v_gene: TRBV11-2
abundance: many
j_gene: TRBJ2-7

CDR3aa: SVGADYNEQF
v_gene: TRBV29-1
abundance: .
j_gene: TRBJ2-1

CDR3aa: ASSPTGLASQYEQY
v_gene: TRBV14
abundance: .
j_gene: TRBJ2-7

CDR3aa: ASSSIYEQY
v_gene: TRBV5-5
abundance: few
j_gene: TRBJ2-7

CDR3aa: ASRYRPGETQY
v_gene: TRBV7-6
abundance: .
j_gene: TRBJ2-5

CDR3aa: ASRPDRLRYEQY
v_gene: TRBV28
abundance: .
j_gene: TRBJ2-7

CDR3aa: ASSLGIPGNTEAF
v_gene: TRBV5-1
abundance: many
j_gene: TRBJ1-1

CDR3aa: ATSRERSFTSYT
v_gene: TRBV15
abundance: few
j_gene: TRBJ1-2

CDR3aa: ASSPDSPNQPQH
v_gene: TRBV12-3/TRBV12-4
abundance: .
j_gene: TRBJ1-5

CDR3aa: ASSFLAGGLNEQF
v_gene: TRBV7-2
abundance: many
j_gene: TRBJ2-1

CDR3aa: ASSLGGTPTEQY
v_gene: TRBV7-9
abundance: .
j_gene: TRBJ2-7

CDR3aa: ASSPRGQPLETQY
v_gene: TRBV18
abundance: .
j_gene: TRBJ2-5